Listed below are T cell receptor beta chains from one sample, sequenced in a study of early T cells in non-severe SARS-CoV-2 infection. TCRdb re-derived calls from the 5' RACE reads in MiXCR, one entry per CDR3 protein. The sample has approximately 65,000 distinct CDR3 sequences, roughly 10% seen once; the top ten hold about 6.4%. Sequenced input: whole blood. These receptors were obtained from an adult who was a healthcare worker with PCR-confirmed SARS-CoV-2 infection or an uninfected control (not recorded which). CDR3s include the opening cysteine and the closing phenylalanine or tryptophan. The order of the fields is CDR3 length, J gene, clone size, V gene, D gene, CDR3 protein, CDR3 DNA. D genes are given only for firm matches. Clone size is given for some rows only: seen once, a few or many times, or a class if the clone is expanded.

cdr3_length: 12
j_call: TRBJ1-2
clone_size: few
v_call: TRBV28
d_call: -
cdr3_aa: CASSLDRAGYTF
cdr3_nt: TGTGCCAGCAGTCTGGACAGAGCTGGCTACACCTTC

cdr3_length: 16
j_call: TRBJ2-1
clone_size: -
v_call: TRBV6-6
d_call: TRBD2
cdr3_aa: CASSNDLAGVSNEQFF
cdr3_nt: TGTGCCAGCAGTAACGACCTAGCGGGAGTTTCCAATGAGCAGTTCTTC

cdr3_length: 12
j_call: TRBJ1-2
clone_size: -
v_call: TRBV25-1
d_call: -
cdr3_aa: CASGESDYGYTF
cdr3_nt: TGTGCCAGCGGTGAATCAGACTATGGCTACACCTTC

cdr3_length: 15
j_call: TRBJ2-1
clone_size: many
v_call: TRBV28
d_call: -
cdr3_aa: CASSRPGPVGNEQFF
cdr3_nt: TGTGCCAGCAGCCGACCGGGCCCCGTCGGCAATGAGCAGTTCTTC

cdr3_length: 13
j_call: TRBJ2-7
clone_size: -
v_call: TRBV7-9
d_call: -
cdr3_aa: CASTSGVDYEQYF
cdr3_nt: TGTGCCAGCACATCGGGGGTGGACTACGAGCAGTACTTC

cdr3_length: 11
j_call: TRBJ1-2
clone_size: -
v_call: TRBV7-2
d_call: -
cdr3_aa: CVSRFRYGYTF
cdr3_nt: TGTGTCAGCCGCTTTAGGTATGGCTACACCTTC

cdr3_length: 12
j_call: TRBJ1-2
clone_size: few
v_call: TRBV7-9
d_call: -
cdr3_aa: CASSLEKAPYTF
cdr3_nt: TGTGCCAGCAGCTTAGAAAAGGCCCCCTACACCTTC

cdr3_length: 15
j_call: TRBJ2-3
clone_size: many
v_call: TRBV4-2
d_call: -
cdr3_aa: CASSQDRDQTDTQYF
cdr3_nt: TGTGCCAGCAGCCAAGATCGGGACCAAACAGATACGCAGTATTTT

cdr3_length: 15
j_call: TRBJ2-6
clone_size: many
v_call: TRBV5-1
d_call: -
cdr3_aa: CASSSHTSGANVLTF
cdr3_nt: TGCGCCAGCAGTTCTCATACCTCTGGGGCCAACGTCCTGACTTTC

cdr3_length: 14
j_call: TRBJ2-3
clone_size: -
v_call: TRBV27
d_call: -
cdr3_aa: CASSPGTHTDTQYF
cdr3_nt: TGTGCCAGCAGTCCCGGGACTCACACAGATACGCAGTATTTT

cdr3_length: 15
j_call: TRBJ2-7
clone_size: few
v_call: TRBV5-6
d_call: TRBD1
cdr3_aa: CASSPPGTGSNEQYF
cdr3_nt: TGTGCCAGCAGCCCGCCCGGGACAGGGTCTAACGAGCAGTACTTC

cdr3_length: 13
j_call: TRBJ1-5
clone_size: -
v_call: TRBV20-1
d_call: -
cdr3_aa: CSASTGINQPQHF
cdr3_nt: TGCAGTGCCAGTACAGGGATCAATCAGCCCCAGCATTTT

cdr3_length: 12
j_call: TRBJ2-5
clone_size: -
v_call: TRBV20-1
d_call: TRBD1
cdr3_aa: CSAPTGGETQYF
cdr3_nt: TGCAGTGCCCCCACAGGGGGAGAGACCCAGTACTTC

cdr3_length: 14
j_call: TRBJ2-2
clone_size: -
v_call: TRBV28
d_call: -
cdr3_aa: CASSPRSLAGELFF
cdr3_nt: TGTGCCAGCAGTCCACGGTCTTTGGCCGGGGAGCTGTTTTTT

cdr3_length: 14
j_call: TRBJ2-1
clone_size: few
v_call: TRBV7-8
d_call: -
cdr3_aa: CASSDSAQGNEQFF
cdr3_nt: TGTGCCAGCAGCGACTCAGCACAGGGCAATGAGCAGTTCTTC

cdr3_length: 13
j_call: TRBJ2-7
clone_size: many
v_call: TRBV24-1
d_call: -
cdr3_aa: CATSRSGVNEQYF
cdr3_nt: TGTGCCACCAGCAGATCAGGGGTGAACGAGCAGTACTTC

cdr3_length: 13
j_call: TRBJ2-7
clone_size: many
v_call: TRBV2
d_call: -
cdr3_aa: CASSETASYEQYF
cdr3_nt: TGTGCCAGCAGTGAAACAGCTTCCTACGAGCAGTACTTC

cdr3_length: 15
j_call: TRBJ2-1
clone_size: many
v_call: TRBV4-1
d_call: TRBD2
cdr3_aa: CASSLRREGRNEQFF
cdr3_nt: TGCGCCAGCAGCCTACGTCGGGAGGGAAGGAATGAGCAGTTCTTC

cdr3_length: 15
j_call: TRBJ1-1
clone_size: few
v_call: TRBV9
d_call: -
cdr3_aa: CASSVEERSGGEAFF
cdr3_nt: TGTGCCAGCAGCGTAGAAGAGCGGAGTGGAGGTGAAGCTTTCTTT

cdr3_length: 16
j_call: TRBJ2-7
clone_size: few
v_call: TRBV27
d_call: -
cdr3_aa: CASSLSLAGSSYEQYF
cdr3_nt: TGTGCCAGCAGTTTATCGCTAGCCGGGAGCTCCTACGAGCAGTACTTC

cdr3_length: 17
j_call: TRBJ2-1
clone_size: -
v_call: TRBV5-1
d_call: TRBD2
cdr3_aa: CASATSGSVIRKNEQFF
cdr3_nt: TGCGCCAGTGCGACTAGCGGCTCAGTAATACGGAAAAATGAGCAGTTCTTC

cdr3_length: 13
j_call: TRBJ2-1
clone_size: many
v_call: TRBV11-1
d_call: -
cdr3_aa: CASSTTQYNEQFF
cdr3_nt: TGTGCCAGCAGCACGACTCAGTACAATGAGCAGTTCTTC

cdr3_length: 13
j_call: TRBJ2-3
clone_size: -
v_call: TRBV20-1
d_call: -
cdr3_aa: CSARDRGANTQYF
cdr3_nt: TGCAGTGCTAGAGATCGCGGGGCGAATACGCAGTATTTT

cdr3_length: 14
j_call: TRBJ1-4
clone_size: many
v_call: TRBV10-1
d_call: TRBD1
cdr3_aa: CATSPGQMNEKLFF
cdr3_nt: TGCGCCACCAGTCCGGGACAGATGAATGAAAAACTGTTTTTT

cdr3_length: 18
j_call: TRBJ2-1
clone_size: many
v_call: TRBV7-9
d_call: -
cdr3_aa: CASSGRWASTYSYNEQFF
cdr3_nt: TGTGCCAGCAGTGGACGATGGGCTTCCACTTACTCCTACAATGAGCAGTTCTTC

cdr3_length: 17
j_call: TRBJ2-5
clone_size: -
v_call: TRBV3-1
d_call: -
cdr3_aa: CASSPRSAPAGRETQYF
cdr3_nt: TGTGCCAGCAGCCCCCGGTCGGCCCCCGCGGGACGGGAGACCCAGTACTTC

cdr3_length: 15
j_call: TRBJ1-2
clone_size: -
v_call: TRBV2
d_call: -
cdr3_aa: CASSEPVAGVKGYTF
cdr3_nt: TGTGCCAGCAGTGAACCCGTCGCGGGGGTGAAAGGCTACACCTTC

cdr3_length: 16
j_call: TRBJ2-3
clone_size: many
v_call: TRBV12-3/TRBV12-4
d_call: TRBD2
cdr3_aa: CASSFRGRGRTDTQYF
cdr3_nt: TGTGCCAGCAGTTTCCGCGGGAGGGGTCGCACAGATACGCAGTATTTT

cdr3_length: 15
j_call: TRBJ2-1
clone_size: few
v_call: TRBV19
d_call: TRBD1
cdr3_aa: CASSKRQGSYNEQFF
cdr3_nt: TGTGCCAGTAGTAAGAGACAGGGTTCCTACAATGAGCAGTTCTTC

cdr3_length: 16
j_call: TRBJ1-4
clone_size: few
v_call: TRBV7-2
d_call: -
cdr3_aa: CASSQDSLATNEKLFF
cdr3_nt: TGTGCCAGCAGCCAAGACAGCCTTGCAACTAATGAAAAACTGTTTTTT

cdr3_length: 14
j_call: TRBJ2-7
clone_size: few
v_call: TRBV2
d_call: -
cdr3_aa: CASSVGTDAGEQYF
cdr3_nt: TGTGCCAGCAGTGTCGGGACCGACGCAGGCGAGCAGTACTTC

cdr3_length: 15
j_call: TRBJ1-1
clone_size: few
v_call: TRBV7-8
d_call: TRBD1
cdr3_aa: CASSLARDRGTEAFF
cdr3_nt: TGTGCCAGCAGCTTAGCTCGGGACAGGGGCACTGAAGCTTTCTTT

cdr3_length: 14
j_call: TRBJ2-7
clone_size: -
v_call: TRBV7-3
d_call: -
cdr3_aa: CASSLRTWIYEQYF
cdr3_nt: TGTGCCAGCAGCTTACGTACGTGGATCTACGAGCAGTACTTC

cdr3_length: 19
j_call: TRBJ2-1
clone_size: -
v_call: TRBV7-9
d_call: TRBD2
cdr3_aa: CASNPGASGSPTKTNEQFF
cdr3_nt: TGTGCCAGCAACCCAGGGGCTAGCGGGAGTCCCACTAAGACCAATGAGCAGTTCTTC

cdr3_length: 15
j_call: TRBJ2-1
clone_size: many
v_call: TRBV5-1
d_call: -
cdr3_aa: CASSLSTGVFNEQFF
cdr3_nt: TGCGCCAGCAGCTTATCTACGGGGGTTTTTAATGAGCAGTTCTTC

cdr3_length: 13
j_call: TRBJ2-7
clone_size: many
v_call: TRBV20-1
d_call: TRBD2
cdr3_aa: CSATLAGVREQYF
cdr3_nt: TGCAGTGCTACCCTAGCGGGAGTGAGGGAGCAGTACTTC

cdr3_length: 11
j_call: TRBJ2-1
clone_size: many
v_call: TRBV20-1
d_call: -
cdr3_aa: CSARRPPEQFF
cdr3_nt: TGCAGTGCTAGGAGGCCGCCCGAGCAGTTCTTC

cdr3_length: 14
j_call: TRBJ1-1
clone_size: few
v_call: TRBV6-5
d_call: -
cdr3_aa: CASSYALGLTEAFF
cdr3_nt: TGTGCCAGCAGTTACGCGTTGGGGTTGACTGAAGCTTTCTTT

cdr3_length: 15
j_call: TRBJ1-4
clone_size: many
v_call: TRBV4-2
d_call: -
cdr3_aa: CASSQDHGTGEKLFF
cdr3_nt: TGTGCCAGCAGCCAAGATCACGGGACGGGTGAAAAACTGTTTTTT